The present T cell receptor beta chain was sequenced within a study of blood T cell repertoires in COVID-19. The repertoire was sequenced with immunoSEQ multiplex PCR; TCRdb's copy has only in-frame clones and lacks some. The sample yields under 300,000 clones, about 83% seen once. V was shortened by 0 bases and J by 1 base, with 14 bases between the two germline ends. CDR3 length equals 17 residues. Germline CDR1 reads MGHRA; CDR2 reads YSYEKL. This clonotype originated in a woman aged 45-60 years who had recovered from COVID-19. The sequenced sample consisted of peripheral blood. The rearrangement uses TRBV4-1 and TRBJ2-3; D perhaps matches TRBD1 (6 bases). The CDR3 DNA reads TGCGCCAGCAGCCAAGACGACACAGGGACCGGCACAGATACGCAGTATTTT. It encodes CASSQDDTGTGTDTQYF.